These 15 T cell receptor beta chains were sequenced from one sample in a study of blood T cell repertoires in COVID-19. This table comes from immunoSEQ multiplex PCR, and its TCRdb copy is limited to in-frame clones, with some not included. Here the sample spans about 82,000 clones, around 82% being singletons. The sequencing input was peripheral blood. The origin of the receptors is a woman in her sixties with acute or convalescent COVID-19.

This clone was detected a few times. The chain combines TRBV2 with TRBJ2-1; TRBD1 agrees at 7 bases. The CDR3 loop spans 11 amino acids. Germline CDR1 is SNHLY and CDR2 is FYNNEI. CDR3 amino acids: CAGTGANEQFF. Here the CDR3 DNA reads TGTGCAGGCACAGGGGCCAATGAGCAGTTCTTC.

This rearrangement joins TRBV6-5 to TRBJ1-4; D gene unclear. Per germline, CDR1 MNHEY and CDR2 SVGAGI. There are 14 residues in the CDR3. V lost 5 bases and J lost 7, with 14 bases in between. The CDR3, as DNA: TGTGCCAGCAGTCCACAGATTGTGGGTGAAAAACTGTTTTTT. This codes for CASSPQIVGEKLFF.

This chain links TRBV29-1 with TRBJ2-7; tentative D call: TRBD2 (5 bases). The germline CDR1 and CDR2 sequences are SQVTM and ANQGSEA. The CDR3 is 14 amino acids. V was clipped by 6 bases and J by 2 bases, with 17 bases between them. The CDR3 DNA follows: TGCAGCGTGGAGGTGAGGTTGCCAGCCTACGAGCAGTACTTC. As protein: CSVEVRLPAYEQYF.

This chain links TRBV5-6 with TRBJ1-3; D is perhaps TRBD1 (5 bases). V was trimmed by 0 bases and J by 4 bases, leaving 14 bases between them. Germline V gene lookup returns CDR1 SGHDT and CDR2 YYEEEE. CDR3 length: 16 amino acids. CDR3 amino acids: CASSLALGELGNTIYF. The CDR3 DNA reads TGTGCCAGCAGCTTGGCATTAGGGGAATTGGGAAACACCATATATTTT. The complete variable domain, with remaining parts taken from reference TRBV5-6 and TRBJ1-3, reads DAGVTQSPTHLIKTRGQQVTLRCSPKSGHDTVSWYQQALGQGPQFIFQYYEEEERQRGNFPDRFSGHQFPNYSSELNVNALLLGDSALYLCASSLALGELGNTIYFGEGSWLTVV.

The CDR3 DNA reads as TGCGCCAGCAGCTTAACAGGGGGCGGTCATCAGCCCCAGCATTTT. It codes for CASSLTGGGHQPQHF. This chain uses TRBV5-1 with TRBJ1-5; 9 bases agree with TRBD1. The CDR3 spans 15 residues. Germline CDR1 reads SGHRS; CDR2 reads YFSETQ. Losses at the gene ends were 2 bases for V and 5 bases for J; bases not matched to a gene: 5.

This clone came up a few times. The J gene is TRBJ1-4, the V gene TRBV18; 7 positions agree with TRBD1. Germline-derived CDR1 and CDR2 are KGHSH and LQKENI. The CDR3 runs to 17 residues. Trimming at V came to 3 bases and at J to 5 bases, leaving 12 bases not matched to a gene. CDR3 residues: CASSPQTGNFGNEKLFF. CDR3 nucleotide sequence: TGTGCCAGCTCACCGCAGACAGGGAATTTTGGGAATGAAAAACTGTTTTTT.

The chain employs TRBV9 and TRBJ1-2; D not resolved. CDR1 is SGDLS, CDR2 YYNGEE, per germline. Trimming pared 3 bases from V and 5 bases from J, leaving 20 bases between. This CDR3 comprises 16 residues. CDR3 in DNA: TGTGCCAGCAGCGGCTCGACCGGGGTCGATAAGTATGGCTACACCTTC. Translated: CASSGSTGVDKYGYTF.

The chain joins TRBV5-4 to TRBJ2-5, with 8 bases identical to TRBD1. This CDR3 has 15 amino acids. V gave up 0 bases and J gave up 4 bases; unmatched junction bases: 5. Germline CDR1 and CDR2: SGHNT and YYREEE (reference sequence). The CDR3 nucleotides read TGTGCCAGCAGCTTGGAGACAGGGGCAAGAGAGACCCAGTACTTC. Its protein is CASSLETGARETQYF.

The chain has TRBV5-4 and TRBJ2-7; 8 bases are a match to TRBD2. Germline V gene lookup returns CDR1 SGHNT and CDR2 YYREEE (reference sequence). The CDR3 extends over 14 amino acids. J was trimmed by 5 bases and V by 1 base; bases with no gene match: 5. The DNA for the CDR3 is TGTGCCAGCAGCTTGTCCGGGAGGGCCGACGAGCAGTACTTC. This translates into CASSLSGRADEQYF.

The V call is TRBV5-1, the J call TRBJ2-5; 7 positions agree with TRBD2. The length of the CDR3 is 16 residues. J gave up 1 base and V 4 bases, and 10 bases lay outside the gene matches. The germline CDR1 and CDR2 sequences are SGHRS and YFSETQ. The CDR3 reads CASSLLPRGVQETQYF. CDR3 bases: TGCGCCAGCAGCCTCCTGCCCCGGGGGGTCCAAGAGACCCAGTACTTC.

The genes are TRBV5-4 and TRBJ2-7, with a possible D match to TRBD2 (6 bases). The CDR3 has 14 amino acids. V was pared by 10 bases and J by 6 bases, with 23 bases between. Per germline, CDR1 SGHNT and CDR2 YYREEE (reference sequence). Here the CDR3 DNA reads TGTGCCGGAGGGCTAGAGGGGCCCGGTCGCGAGCAGTACTTC. Residues: CAGGLEGPGREQYF.

The chain is built from TRBV4-2 and TRBJ2-5, with 9 bases aligning to TRBD2. The CDR3 covers 15 residues. Germline CDR1 and CDR2: LGHNA and YNFKEQ. V lost 2 bases to trimming and J lost 5 bases; unmatched junction nucleotides: 6. CDR3 sequence: CASSQSRGGRETQYF. Here the CDR3 DNA reads TGTGCCAGCAGCCAATCGCGGGGGGGCCGTGAGACCCAGTACTTC.

This chain joins TRBV7-6 and TRBJ1-3; 12 bases map to TRBD1. This CDR3 comprises 17 residues. From germline, CDR1 is SGHVS and CDR2 FNYEAQ. Losses at the gene ends were 4 bases for V and 3 bases for J; bases not matched to a gene: 7. CDR3 bases: TGTGCCAGCAGCTCGTGGGGACAGGGGGCAGGTGGAAACACCATATATTTT. This gives the protein CASSSWGQGAGGNTIYF. Variable domain in full (rest from reference TRBV7-6 and TRBJ1-3): GAGVSQSPRYKVTKRGQDVALRCDPISGHVSLYWYRQALGQGPEFLTYFNYEAQQDKSGLPNDRFSAERPEGSISTLTIQRTEQRDSAMYRCASSSWGQGAGGNTIYFGEGSWLTVV.

J is TRBJ2-7 and V is TRBV2; 10 nucleotides line up with TRBD2. Per the germline V gene, CDR1 is SNHLY and CDR2 is FYNNEI. This CDR3 spans 16 amino acids. Trimming took 1 base from V and 2 from J; bases not matched to a gene: 5. This chain's CDR3 is CASSEVLGTSAYEQYF. In DNA, the CDR3 is TGTGCCAGCAGTGAAGTATTAGGGACTAGCGCCTACGAGCAGTACTTC.

The chain combines TRBV7-9 with TRBJ1-1; D remains unclear. Germline V gene sequence: CDR1 SEHNR, CDR2 FQNEAQ (reference sequence). The CDR3 loop spans 14 amino acids. Trimming stripped 3 bases from V and 0 bases from J, with 8 bases between. The CDR3 loop is CASSFGAMNTEAFF. The CDR3 DNA reads as TGTGCCAGCAGCTTCGGAGCCATGAACACTGAAGCTTTCTTT.